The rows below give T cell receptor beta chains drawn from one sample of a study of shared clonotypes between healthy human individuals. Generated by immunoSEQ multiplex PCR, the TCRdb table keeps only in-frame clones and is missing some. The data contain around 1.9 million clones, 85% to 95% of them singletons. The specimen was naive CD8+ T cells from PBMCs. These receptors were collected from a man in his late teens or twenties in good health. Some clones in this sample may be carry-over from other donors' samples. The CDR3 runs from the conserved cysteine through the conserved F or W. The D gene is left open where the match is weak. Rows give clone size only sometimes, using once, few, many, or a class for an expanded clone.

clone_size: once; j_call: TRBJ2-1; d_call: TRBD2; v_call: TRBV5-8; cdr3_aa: CASSHRRTSGRGNEQFF; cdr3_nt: TGTGCCAGCAGCCACAGACGGACTAGCGGGAGAGGTAATGAGCAGTTCTTC
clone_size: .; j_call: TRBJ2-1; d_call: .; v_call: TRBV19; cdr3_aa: CASSIGPGNNEQFF; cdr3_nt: TGTGCCAGTAGTATAGGGCCAGGGAACAATGAGCAGTTCTTC
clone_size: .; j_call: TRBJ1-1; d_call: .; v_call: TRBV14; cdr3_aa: CASSQDRAAEAFF; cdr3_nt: TGTGCCAGCAGCCAAGATAGGGCAGCTGAAGCTTTCTTT
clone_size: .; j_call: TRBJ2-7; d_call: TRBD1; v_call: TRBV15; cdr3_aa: CATSSGTGSYEQYF; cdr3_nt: TGTGCCACCAGCAGCGGGACAGGCTCCTACGAGCAGTACTTC
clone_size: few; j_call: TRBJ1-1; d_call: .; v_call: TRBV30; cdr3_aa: CAWSNRVITEAFF; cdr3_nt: TGTGCCTGGAGTAACAGGGTGATCACTGAAGCTTTCTTT
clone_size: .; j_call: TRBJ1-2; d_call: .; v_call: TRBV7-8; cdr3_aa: CASTERGSGYTF; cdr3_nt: TGTGCCAGCACCGAGAGAGGGAGTGGCTACACCTTC
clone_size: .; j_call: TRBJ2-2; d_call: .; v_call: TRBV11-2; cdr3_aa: CASSLEEGGAYRELFF; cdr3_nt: TGTGCCAGCAGCTTAGAGGAGGGGGGCGCATACCGGGAGCTGTTTTTT
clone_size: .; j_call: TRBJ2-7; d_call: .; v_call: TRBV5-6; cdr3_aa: CASSSSAYEQYF; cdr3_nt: TGTGCCAGCAGCTCCTCCGCCTACGAGCAGTACTTC
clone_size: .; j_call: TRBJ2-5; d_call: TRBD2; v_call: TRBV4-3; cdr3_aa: CASSQDSTSGEYQETQYF; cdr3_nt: TGCGCCAGCAGCCAAGATTCAACTAGCGGGGAGTACCAAGAGACCCAGTACTTC
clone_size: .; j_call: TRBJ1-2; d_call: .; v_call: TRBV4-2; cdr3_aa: CASSQDRGMDYGYTF; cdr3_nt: TGTGCCAGCAGCCAAGATAGAGGGATGGACTATGGCTACACCTTC
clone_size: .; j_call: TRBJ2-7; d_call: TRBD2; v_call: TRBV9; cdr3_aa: CASNPGLALTYEQYF; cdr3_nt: TGTGCCAGCAACCCGGGACTAGCGCTGACCTACGAGCAGTACTTC
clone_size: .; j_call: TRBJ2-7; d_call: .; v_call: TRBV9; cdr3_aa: CASSVGPVERGISGQYF; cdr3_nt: TGTGCCAGCAGCGTAGGCCCTGTAGAGCGCGGGATTTCCGGGCAGTACTTC
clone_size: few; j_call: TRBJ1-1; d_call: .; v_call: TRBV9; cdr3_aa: CASSGGSGNTEAFF; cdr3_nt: TGTGCCAGCAGCGGTGGGAGTGGGAACACTGAAGCTTTCTTT
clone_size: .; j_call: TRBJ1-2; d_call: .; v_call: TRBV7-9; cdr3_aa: CASSKSEINYGYTF; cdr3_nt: TGTGCCAGCAGTAAAAGCGAGATCAACTATGGCTACACCTTC
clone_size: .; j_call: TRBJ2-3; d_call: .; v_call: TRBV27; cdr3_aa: CASSLLVPDTQYF; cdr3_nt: TGTGCCAGCAGTTTGCTAGTCCCAGATACGCAGTATTTT
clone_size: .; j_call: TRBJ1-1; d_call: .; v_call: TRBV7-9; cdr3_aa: CASSFPADQAFF; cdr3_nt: TGTGCCAGCAGCTTCCCGGCAGACCAAGCTTTCTTT
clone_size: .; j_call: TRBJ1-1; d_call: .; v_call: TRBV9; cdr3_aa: CASSVESWVEENTEAFF; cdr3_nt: TGTGCCAGCAGCGTAGAGAGTTGGGTTGAGGAAAACACTGAAGCTTTCTTT
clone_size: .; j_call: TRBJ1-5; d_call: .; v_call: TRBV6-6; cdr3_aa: CASSYSEGNQPQHF; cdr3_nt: TGTGCCAGCAGTTACTCGGAAGGGAATCAGCCCCAGCATTTT
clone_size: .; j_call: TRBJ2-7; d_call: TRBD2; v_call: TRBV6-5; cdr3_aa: CASSSGREGVQYEQYF; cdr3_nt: TGTGCCAGCAGTTCAGGTCGGGAGGGGGTTCAGTACGAGCAGTACTTC
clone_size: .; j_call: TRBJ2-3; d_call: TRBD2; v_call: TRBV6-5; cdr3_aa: CASSYQREGADTQYF; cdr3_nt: TGTGCCAGCAGTTACCAGCGGGAGGGAGCAGATACGCAGTATTTT
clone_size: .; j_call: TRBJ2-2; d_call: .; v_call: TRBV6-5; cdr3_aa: CASSVQWGWAGELFF; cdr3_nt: TGTGCCAGCAGTGTACAGTGGGGTTGGGCCGGGGAGCTGTTTTTT
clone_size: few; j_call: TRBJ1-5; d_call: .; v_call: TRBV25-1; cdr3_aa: CASSESGFQPQHF; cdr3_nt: TGTGCCAGCAGTGAATCAGGGTTTCAGCCCCAGCATTTT
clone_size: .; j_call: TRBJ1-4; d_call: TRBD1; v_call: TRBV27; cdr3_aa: CASGSRQGNEKLFF; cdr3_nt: TGTGCCAGCGGTTCGAGACAGGGTAATGAAAAACTGTTTTTT
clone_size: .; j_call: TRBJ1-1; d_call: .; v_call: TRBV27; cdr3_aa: CASSWLMNTEAFF; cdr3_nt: TGTGCCAGCAGTTGGTTGATGAACACTGAAGCTTTCTTT
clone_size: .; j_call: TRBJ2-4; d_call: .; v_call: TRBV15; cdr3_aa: CATSRRSDRGAKNIQYF; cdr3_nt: TGTGCCACCAGCAGACGATCTGATAGAGGAGCCAAAAACATTCAGTACTTC
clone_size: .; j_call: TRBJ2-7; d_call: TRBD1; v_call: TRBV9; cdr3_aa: CASSVAGDSGYEQYF; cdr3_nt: TGTGCCAGCAGCGTAGCAGGGGACAGTGGCTACGAGCAGTACTTC
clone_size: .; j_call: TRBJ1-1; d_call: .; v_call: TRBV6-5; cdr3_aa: CASSSITLNTEAFF; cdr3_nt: TGTGCCAGCAGTTCGATCACACTGAACACTGAAGCTTTCTTT
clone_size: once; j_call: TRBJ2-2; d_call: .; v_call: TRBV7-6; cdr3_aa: CASSPGPTGELFF; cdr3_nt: TGTGCCAGCAGTCCCGGGCCCACCGGGGAGCTGTTTTTT
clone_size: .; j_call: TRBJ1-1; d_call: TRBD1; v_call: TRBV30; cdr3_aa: CAWSVRQGRHTEAFF; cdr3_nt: TGTGCCTGGAGTGTAAGACAGGGTCGTCACACTGAAGCTTTCTTT
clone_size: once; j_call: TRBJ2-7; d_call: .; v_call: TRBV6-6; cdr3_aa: CASSYSGRGYEQYF; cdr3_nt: TGTGCCAGCAGTTACTCGGGCAGGGGCTACGAGCAGTACTTC
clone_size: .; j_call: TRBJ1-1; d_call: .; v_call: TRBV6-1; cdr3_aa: CASSVKGLNTEAFF; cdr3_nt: TGTGCCAGCAGTGTGAAGGGGTTGAACACTGAAGCTTTCTTT
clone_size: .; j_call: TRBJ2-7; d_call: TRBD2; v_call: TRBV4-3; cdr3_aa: CASSQDREREATYEQYF; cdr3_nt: TGCGCCAGCAGCCAAGATCGGGAGCGGGAGGCTACCTACGAGCAGTACTTC
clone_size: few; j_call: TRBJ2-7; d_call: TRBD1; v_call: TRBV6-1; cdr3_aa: CASSPDRLAYEQYF; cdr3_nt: TGTGCCAGCAGTCCGGACAGGTTAGCCTACGAGCAGTACTTC
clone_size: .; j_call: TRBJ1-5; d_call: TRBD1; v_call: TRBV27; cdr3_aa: CASSAGTGGQPQHF; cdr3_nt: TGTGCCAGCAGTGCCGGGACAGGGGGTCAGCCCCAGCATTTT
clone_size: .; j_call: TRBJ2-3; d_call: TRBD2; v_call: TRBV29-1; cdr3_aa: CSSKRASGSTDTQYF; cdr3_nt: TGCAGCTCAAAGCGGGCTAGCGGGAGTACAGATACGCAGTATTTT
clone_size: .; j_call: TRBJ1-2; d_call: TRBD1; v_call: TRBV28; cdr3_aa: CASSHDRGDGYTF; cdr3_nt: TGTGCCAGCAGCCACGACAGGGGTGATGGCTACACCTTC
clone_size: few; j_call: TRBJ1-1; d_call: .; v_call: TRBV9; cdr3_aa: CASSVGILNTEAFF; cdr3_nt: TGTGCCAGCAGCGTAGGAATCCTGAACACTGAAGCTTTCTTT
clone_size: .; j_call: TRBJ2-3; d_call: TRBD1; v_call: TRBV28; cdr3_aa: CASSAPGTGSSRDTQYF; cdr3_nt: TGTGCCAGCAGTGCCCCCGGGACAGGGTCGTCCAGAGATACGCAGTATTTT
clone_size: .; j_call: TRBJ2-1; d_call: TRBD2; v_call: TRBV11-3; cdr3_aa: CASSPGISGPYNEQFF; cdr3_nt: TGTGCCAGCAGCCCGGGGATTAGCGGGCCTTACAATGAGCAGTTCTTC
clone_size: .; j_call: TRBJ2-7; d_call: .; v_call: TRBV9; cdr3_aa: CASSANSVSYEQYF; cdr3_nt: TGTGCCAGCAGCGCCAATAGCGTCTCCTACGAGCAGTACTTC
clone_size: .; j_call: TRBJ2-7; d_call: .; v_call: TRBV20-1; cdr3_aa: CSAKQGGEQYF; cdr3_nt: TGCAGTGCTAAACAGGGAGGGGAGCAGTACTTC
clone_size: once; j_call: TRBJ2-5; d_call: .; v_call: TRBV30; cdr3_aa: CAWSLVHRETQYF; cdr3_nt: TGTGCCTGGAGTCTTGTACATCGGGAGACCCAGTACTTC
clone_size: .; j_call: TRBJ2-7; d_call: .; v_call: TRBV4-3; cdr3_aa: CASSQDPGGESYEQYF; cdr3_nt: TGCGCCAGCAGCCAAGACCCGGGGGGCGAATCCTACGAGCAGTACTTC
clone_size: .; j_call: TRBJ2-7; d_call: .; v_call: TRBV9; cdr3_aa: CASSVSERRSSYEQYF; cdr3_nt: TGTGCCAGCAGCGTATCGGAGCGGAGGAGCTCCTACGAGCAGTACTTC
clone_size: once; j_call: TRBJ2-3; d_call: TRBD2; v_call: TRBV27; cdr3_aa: CASSTLAGATDTQYF; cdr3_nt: TGTGCCAGCAGTACCCTAGCGGGAGCAACAGATACGCAGTATTTT
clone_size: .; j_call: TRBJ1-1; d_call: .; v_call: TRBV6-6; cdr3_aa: CASKTGLGVTEAFF; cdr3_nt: TGTGCCAGCAAAACAGGACTGGGGGTTACTGAAGCTTTCTTT
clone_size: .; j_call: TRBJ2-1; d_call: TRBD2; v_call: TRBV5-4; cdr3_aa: CASRAWAGGPTSYNEQFF; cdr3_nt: TGTGCCAGCAGGGCTTGGGCGGGAGGCCCTACCTCCTACAATGAGCAGTTCTTC
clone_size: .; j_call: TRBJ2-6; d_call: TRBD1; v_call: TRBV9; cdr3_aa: CASSLPFTPDRGTAGANVLTF; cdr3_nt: TGTGCCAGCAGCCTTCCATTTACGCCGGACAGGGGGACCGCTGGGGCCAACGTCCTGACTTTC
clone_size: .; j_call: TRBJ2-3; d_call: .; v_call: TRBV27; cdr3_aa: CASREGPGLFVVDTQYF; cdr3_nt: TGTGCCAGCAGAGAGGGTCCGGGGCTGTTCGTGGTGGATACGCAGTATTTT
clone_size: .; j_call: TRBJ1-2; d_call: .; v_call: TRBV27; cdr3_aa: CASSLSLSGYGYTF; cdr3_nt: TGTGCCAGCAGTTTATCGTTGTCGGGATATGGCTACACCTTC
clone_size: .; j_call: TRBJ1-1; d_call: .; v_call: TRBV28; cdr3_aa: CASSLSRGNTEAFF; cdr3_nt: TGTGCCAGCAGTTTGAGCAGGGGTAACACTGAAGCTTTCTTT
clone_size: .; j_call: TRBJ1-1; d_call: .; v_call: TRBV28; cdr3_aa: CASSFEGHMNTEAFF; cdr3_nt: TGTGCCAGCAGTTTCGAGGGACATATGAACACTGAAGCTTTCTTT
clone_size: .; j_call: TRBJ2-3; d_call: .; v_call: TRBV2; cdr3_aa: CASSDGGGLGDTQYF; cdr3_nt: TGTGCCAGCAGTGATGGAGGAGGGTTGGGAGATACGCAGTATTTT
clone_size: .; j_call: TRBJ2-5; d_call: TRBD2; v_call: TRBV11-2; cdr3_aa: CASSLEEYGGLEQETQYF; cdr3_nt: TGTGCCAGCAGCTTAGAAGAATACGGTGGACTAGAACAAGAGACCCAGTACTTC
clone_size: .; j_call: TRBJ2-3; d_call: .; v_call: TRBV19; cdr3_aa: CASRTGSDTQYF; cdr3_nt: TGTGCCAGTAGGACGGGCTCCGATACGCAGTATTTT